This T cell receptor beta chain was observed in a study of response to subunit inactivated influenza vaccine. Regarding the study as a whole: The authors suggested that every seasonal influenza vaccination recruits few new T cells.

In regard to this clonotype: The antigen is unknown.

TCRdb re-called the RT-PCR reads with MiXCR, one entry per CDR3 protein. The table shows 700,000 to 800,000 distinct CDR3 sequences, with less than 20% occurring only once. The ends were cut back, 2 bases at V and 6 bases at J, with 7 bases in the middle. The germline V gene has CDR1 MGHRA and CDR2 YSYEKL. The CDR3 length is 13 residues. This TCR came from a man aged 50-60 years who received an inactivated influenza vaccine. This sequence joins TRBV4-1 and TRBJ2-2; D unclear. The sequences come from PBMCs from blood, collected 5 to 6 days after vaccination. Written as DNA, the CDR3 is TGCGCCAGCAGCCAAAACGAACCCGGGGAGCTGTTTTTT. As protein: CASSQNEPGELFF.